The 28 T cell receptor beta chains presented below share a single source sample, sequenced in a study of long-term antiretroviral therapy in people with HIV. Sequencing relied on immunoSEQ assay v3.0, run at survey level. Produced via immunoSEQ multiplex PCR; TCRdb's table is partial and in-frame only. This sample has 20,000 to 25,000 clones, with 85% found just once. The sequences come from unsorted PBMCs, collected roughly 4 years after starting antiretroviral therapy. These receptors were taken from a young man with HIV.

J is TRBJ2-7 and V is TRBV19; tentative D call: TRBD1 (5 bases). The germline V gene encodes CDR1 LNHDA and CDR2 SQIVND (reference sequence). The CDR3 covers 14 residues. V gave up 2 bases and J gave up 2 bases, with 10 bases separating them. Written as DNA, the CDR3 is TGTGCCAGTAGTATACAGGGTGGTCCCTACGAGCAGTACTTC. Its translation: CASSIQGGPYEQYF.

The V call is TRBV6-6, the J call TRBJ1-2; 7 bases fit TRBD1. Germline-derived CDR1 and CDR2 are MNHNY and SVGAGI (reference sequence). V was pared by 0 bases and J by 7 bases, with 8 bases of the junction left unmatched. This CDR3 has 15 residues. The CDR3, as DNA: TGTGCCAGCAGTTACTCTGCAGGGGGAAAGGTTGGCTACACCTTC. Amino acids: CASSYSAGGKVGYTF.

This clone has more than one count but fewer than ten. The rearrangement links TRBV2 to TRBJ2-7; D is possibly TRBD1 (6 bases). The germline V gene has CDR1 SNHLY and CDR2 FYNNEI. CDR3 length: 13 amino acids. V dropped 7 bases and J dropped 4 bases, with 14 bases sitting between them. The CDR3 DNA is TGTGCCAGCAAACGTGGGACACAGTACGAGCAGTACTTC. The encoded protein is CASKRGTQYEQYF.

The V and J genes are TRBV7-8 and TRBJ1-2, with D uncertain. CDR1 is SGHVS, CDR2 FQNEAQ, per germline. V was clipped by 5 bases and J by 0 bases, with 22 bases between them. This CDR3 spans 18 amino acids. The CDR3 bases are TGTGCCAGCAGCAGCGCCTCTCTCGGCTTCCCCGCTAACTATGGCTACACCTTC. As protein: CASSSASLGFPANYGYTF.

The rearrangement links TRBV7-9 to TRBJ1-1; 12 bases are a match to TRBD1. V lost 1 base to trimming and J lost 3 bases; unmatched junction nucleotides: 9. The CDR3 covers 18 residues. Per the germline V gene, CDR1 is SEHNR and CDR2 is FQNEAQ (reference sequence). In DNA, the CDR3 is TGTGCCAGCAGCTTAGGGGGACAGGGGGCATCGGGGGACACTGAAGCTTTCTTT. Translating it yields CASSLGGQGASGDTEAFF.

The table lists this clone with a few counts. CDR3 nucleotides: TGTGCCAGCAGTTTAGGACCACCTTATAGCAATCAGCCCCAGCATTTT. Translating it yields CASSLGPPYSNQPQHF. The V call is TRBV27, the J call TRBJ1-5; D unresolved. This CDR3 has 16 residues. Germline assignment: CDR1 MNHEY and CDR2 SMNVEV (reference sequence). Trimming removed 2 bases from V and 0 bases from J, with 11 bases in between.

V gene TRBV20-1 combines with J gene TRBJ1-3; D unresolved. Trimming removed 5 bases at V and 4 bases at J, with 6 bases between. Germline loops: CDR1 DFQATT, CDR2 SNEGSKA (reference sequence). The CDR3 has 11 amino acids. CDR3 sequence reads: CSAPLGNTIYF. The CDR3 region has the DNA TGCAGTGCTCCCCTAGGAAACACCATATATTTT.

Only a few counts were recorded for this clone. This rearrangement joins TRBV25-1 to TRBJ1-2, with 12 bases lining up with TRBD1. The germline CDR1 and CDR2 sequences are MGHDK and SYGVNS. The trim removed 8 bases at V and 4 bases at J, leaving 11 bases unmatched. The CDR3 covers 16 residues. The DNA for the CDR3 is TGTGCCAGCGGGGGGACAGGGGGCGCGAAAACCTATGGCTACACCTTC. Encoded protein: CASGGTGGAKTYGYTF.

This chain connects TRBV21-1 to TRBJ2-7; the DNA was not compared with TRBD1, the D call given in the table. TRBV21-1 is annotated as a pseudogene. The CDR3 contains 14 residues. CDR3 sequence: CASSKDRQAYEQYV. The DNA of the CDR3 is TGTGCCAGCAGCAAAGATCGACAGGCCTACGAGCAGTACGTC.

The gene calls are TRBV7-8 and TRBJ2-5; perhaps TRBD2 as D (6 bases). Between the trimmed V and J ends, which lost 2 bases and 1 base, there was a span of 8 bases. This CDR3 is 14 amino acids long. CDR1 and CDR2 from the germline V gene are SGHVS and FQNEAQ. In DNA, the CDR3 is TGTGCCAGCAGCTTACTTAGCGGCCAAGAGACCCAGTACTTC. Encoded protein: CASSLLSGQETQYF.

The table lists this clone with a few counts. This chain links TRBV7-8 with TRBJ1-2; possible D gene TRBD1, 6 bases. The germline V gene encodes CDR1 SGHVS and CDR2 FQNEAQ. Trimming removed 8 bases at V and 4 bases at J, with 11 bases between. This CDR3 has 12 residues. The CDR3 DNA is TGTGCCAGCCACGGAGGGGGCTATGGCTACACCTTC. This codes for CASHGGGYGYTF. Together with reference TRBV7-8 and TRBJ1-2, the CDR3 gives the full variable domain: GAGVSQSPRYKVAKRGQDVALRCDPISGHVSLFWYQQALGQGPEFLTYFQNEAQLDKSGLPSDRFFAERPEGSVSTLKIQRTQQEDSAVYLCASHGGGYGYTFGSGTRLTVV.

This clone has just one count. V usage is TRBV6-1 and J usage is TRBJ2-7; the D gene is possibly TRBD1 (5 bases). Germline CDR1 and CDR2: MNHNS and SASEGT. The CDR3 is 13 amino acids. V was trimmed by 6 bases and J by 5 bases, leaving 14 bases between them. The CDR3 sequence is CASRRGSNHEQYF. The DNA for the CDR3 is TGTGCCAGCAGAAGGGGCTCCAACCACGAGCAGTACTTC.

This chain links TRBV6-5 with TRBJ2-1; D gene unclear. This CDR3 has 16 residues. V was trimmed by 4 bases and J by 0 bases, leaving 13 bases between them. The germline CDR1 and CDR2 sequences are MNHEY and SVGAGI. The CDR3 is CASSSTRPFSYNEQFF. The CDR3 DNA sequence: TGTGCCAGCAGTTCAACCCGACCGTTCTCCTACAATGAGCAGTTCTTC.

The chain carries TRBV7-2 and TRBJ2-1; 14 bases map to TRBD2. CDR1 is SGHTA, CDR2 FQGNSA, per germline. CDR3 size: 18 residues. With 1 base clipped from V and 4 bases from J, the junction kept 6 bases outside the gene matches. CDR3 loop: CASSLGIWTSGGYNEQFF. The CDR3 coding sequence is TGTGCCAGCAGCTTAGGGATATGGACTAGCGGGGGGTACAATGAGCAGTTCTTC.

This chain links TRBV18 with TRBJ1-1; maybe TRBD1 (5 bases). Germline V gives CDR1 KGHSH, CDR2 LQKENI. The CDR3 extends over 15 amino acids. Deletions cut 4 bases from V and 0 bases from J, with 12 bases between. CDR3 DNA: TGTGCCAGCTCACGAGGGGCAGAGATGAACACTGAAGCTTTCTTT. It specifies CASSRGAEMNTEAFF.

V and J are TRBV27 and TRBJ1-2; TRBD1 matches at 8 bases. V gave up 7 bases and J gave up 3 bases; unmatched junction bases: 4. This CDR3 spans 13 amino acids. Germline V gives CDR1 MNHEY, CDR2 SMNVEV (reference sequence). The CDR3 DNA reads TGTGCCAGCAAAGACAGGGGCGACTATGGCTACACCTTC. It translates to CASKDRGDYGYTF.

The chain joins TRBV10-3 to TRBJ2-3; a weak D match, TRBD2 (5 bases). Germline lookup yields CDR1 ENHRY and CDR2 SYGVKD. This CDR3 comprises 14 residues. V was trimmed by 0 bases and J by 5 bases, leaving 9 bases between them. The CDR3 sequence is CAISESLAGDTQYF. DNA of the CDR3: TGTGCCATCAGTGAGTCGCTAGCAGGAGATACGCAGTATTTT.

V gene TRBV4-2 combines with J gene TRBJ2-6, with 8 bases identical to TRBD1. With V trimmed by 4 bases and J by 0 bases, 5 bases remained unmatched. The V gene's germline CDR1 is LGHNA and CDR2 YNFKEQ. The CDR3 covers 17 residues. The CDR3 DNA sequence: TGTGCCAGCAGCCGACAGGGGCCTAGCTCTGGGGCCAACGTCCTGACTTTC. It specifies CASSRQGPSSGANVLTF.

V usage is TRBV9 and J usage is TRBJ1-3; no clear D. CDR1 is SGDLS and CDR2 is YYNGEE in the germline V gene. The germline V and J ends were trimmed by 3 bases and 0 bases, with 10 bases remaining between them. CDR3 length equals 15 residues. This CDR3 is CASSGTDGSGNTIYF. The CDR3 nucleotides are TGTGCCAGCAGCGGAACGGATGGCTCTGGAAACACCATATATTTT. The full variable domain, with the rest looked up from reference TRBV9 and TRBJ1-3, is DSGVTQTPKHLITATGQRVTLRCSPRSGDLSVYWYQQSLDQGLQFLIQYYNGEERAKGNILERFSAQQFPDLHSELNLSSLELGDSALYFCASSGTDGSGNTIYFGEGSWLTVV.

This chain joins TRBV5-1 and TRBJ2-5, with unresolved D. The length of the CDR3 is 14 residues. Trimming removed 0 bases at V and 2 bases at J, with 8 bases between. Germline V gene sequence: CDR1 SGHRS, CDR2 YFSETQ. The CDR3 sequence: CASSLGILQETQYF. For the CDR3, the DNA is TGCGCCAGCAGCTTGGGTATTTTACAAGAGACCCAGTACTTC. Using reference TRBV5-1 and TRBJ2-5 for the parts outside the CDR3, the full variable domain is KAGVTQTPRYLIKTRGQQVTLSCSPISGHRSVSWYQQTPGQGLQFLFEYFSETQRNKGNFPGRFSGRQFSNSRSEMNVSTLELGDSALYLCASSLGILQETQYFGPGTRLLVL.

This clone showed up just a few times. This rearrangement joins TRBV7-9 to TRBJ2-2; D ambiguous. CDR3 size: 15 residues. With 6 bases removed from V and 6 bases from J, the gap between germline ends came to 17 bases. The germline CDR1 and CDR2 sequences are SEHNR and FQNEAQ (reference sequence). The chain's CDR3 is CASRPPSRIPGELFF. Written as DNA, the CDR3 is TGTGCCAGCAGACCTCCCAGTAGAATTCCCGGGGAGCTGTTTTTT.

The rearrangement links TRBV19 to TRBJ1-2; D perhaps matches TRBD1 (6 bases). CDR1 and CDR2 (germline): LNHDA, SQIVND (reference sequence). This CDR3 is built from 17 residues. The germline V and J ends were trimmed by 3 bases and 5 bases, with 22 bases remaining between them. The CDR3: CASSIFYPQGTGYGYTF. In DNA form, the CDR3 reads TGTGCCAGTAGTATTTTTTACCCCCAGGGGACGGGATATGGCTACACCTTC.

The genes are TRBV18 and TRBJ2-6; D gene unclear. Germline CDR1 reads KGHSH; CDR2 reads LQKENI. The CDR3 length is 14 residues. Trimming removed 5 bases at V and 2 bases at J, with 7 bases between. CDR3 sequence reads: CASSSSAGANVLTF. The CDR3 DNA is TGTGCCAGCTCATCTTCGGCTGGGGCCAACGTCCTGACTTTC.

This clone was detected only a few times. The chain links TRBV6-5 to TRBJ1-3; tentatively, D is TRBD1 (5 bases). The CDR3 is made up of 13 amino acids. Germline CDR1 reads MNHEY; CDR2 reads SVGAGI. Trimming removed 8 bases at V and 2 bases at J, with 10 bases between. The CDR3 region is CASREGAGNTIYF. The CDR3 DNA reads as TGTGCCAGCCGGGAAGGGGCTGGAAACACCATATATTTT.

This rearrangement joins TRBV4-1 to TRBJ2-6; no clear D gene. CDR3 size: 17 residues. Trimming took off 0 bases at V and 0 bases at J, with 9 bases between the two ends. The germline V gene has CDR1 MGHRA and CDR2 YSYEKL. The CDR3 nucleotides are TGCGCCAGCAGCCAAGAGGTGGGTTTCTCTGGGGCCAACGTCCTGACTTTC. Encoded protein: CASSQEVGFSGANVLTF.

The chain combines TRBV7-2 with TRBJ2-1; TRBD2 agrees at 7 bases. This CDR3 region has 15 residues. The trim removed 3 bases at V and 7 bases at J, leaving 9 bases unmatched. Germline V lookup: CDR1 SGHTA, CDR2 FQGNSA. For the CDR3, the DNA is TGTGCCAGCAGCTTTAGTACTAGCGTGTCAAATGAGCAGTTCTTC. Protein: CASSFSTSVSNEQFF. The full variable domain, rest sourced from reference TRBV7-2 and TRBJ2-1, is GAGVSQSPSNKVTEKGKDVELRCDPISGHTALYWYRQSLGQGLEFLIYFQGNSAPDKSGLPSDRFSAERTGGSVSTLTIQRTQQEDSAVYLCASSFSTSVSNEQFFGPGTRLTVL.

The gene calls are TRBV28 and TRBJ2-7, with 13 positions matching TRBD2. The CDR3 totals 15 residues. Unmatched junction bases numbered 6, after V lost 8 bases and J lost 2 bases. In germline, CDR1 is MDHEN, CDR2 SYDVKM. The CDR3 here is CASRGTSGDTYEQYF. CDR3 DNA: TGTGCCAGCCGGGGGACTAGCGGGGATACCTACGAGCAGTACTTC.

This clone appeared a single time. This chain uses TRBV5-1 with TRBJ2-3, with D uncertain. There are 11 residues in the CDR3. From germline, CDR1 is SGHRS and CDR2 YFSETQ. Trimming removed 2 bases from V and 11 bases from J, with 9 bases in between. The CDR3 DNA is TGCGCCAGCAGCTTTGGGTGGGGGCAGTATTTT. This sequence encodes CASSFGWGQYF. Combining the CDR3 with reference TRBV5-1 and TRBJ2-3 gives the whole variable domain KAGVTQTPRYLIKTRGQQVTLSCSPISGHRSVSWYQQTPGQGLQFLFEYFSETQRNKGNFPGRFSGRQFSNSRSEMNVSTLELGDSALYLCASSFGWGQYFGPGTRLTVL.